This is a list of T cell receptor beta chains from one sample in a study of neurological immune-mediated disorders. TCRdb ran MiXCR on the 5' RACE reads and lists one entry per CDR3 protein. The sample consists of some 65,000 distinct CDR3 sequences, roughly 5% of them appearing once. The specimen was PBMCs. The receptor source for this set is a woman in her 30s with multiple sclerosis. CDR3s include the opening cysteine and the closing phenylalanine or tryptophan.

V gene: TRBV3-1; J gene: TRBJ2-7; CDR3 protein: CASSPREGREQYF
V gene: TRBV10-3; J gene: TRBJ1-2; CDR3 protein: CAINAPDRGPTGYTF
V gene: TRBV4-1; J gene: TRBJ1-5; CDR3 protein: CASSQDPTGRQPQHF
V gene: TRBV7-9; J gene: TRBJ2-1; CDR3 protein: CASSLRQGIYNEQFF
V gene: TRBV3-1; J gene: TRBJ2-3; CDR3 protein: CASNLGTSGRDTQYF
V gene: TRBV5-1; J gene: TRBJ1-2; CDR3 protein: CASSSYRDRGRANYGYTF
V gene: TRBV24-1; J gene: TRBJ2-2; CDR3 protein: CATQEGQQNTGELFF
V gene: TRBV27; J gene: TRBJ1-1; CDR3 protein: CASSFASPGTNTEAFF
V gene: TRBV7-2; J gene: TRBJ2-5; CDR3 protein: CASSPDRGSETQYF
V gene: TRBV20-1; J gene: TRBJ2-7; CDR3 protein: CSAKKTGVEQYF
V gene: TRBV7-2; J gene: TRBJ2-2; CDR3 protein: CASKDWNTGELFF
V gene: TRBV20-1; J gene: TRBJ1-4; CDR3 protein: CSATRGASNEKLFF